The clone carrying this TCR beta chain was recorded at least ten times. No antigen is known for it. Germline loops: CDR1 MDHEN, CDR2 SYDVKM. The CDR3 runs 15 residues. Trimming removed 6 bases from V and 5 bases from J, with 20 bases in between. This record belongs to a study of early T cells in non-severe SARS-CoV-2 infection. Looking at the study overall: Chains were unpaired, as sequencing was done on bulk RNA from unsorted whole blood. General observations from the study: There was a bias toward anti-spike CD8 responses in VDJdb matching, which missed private and CD4 specificities.

The TCR library protocol was used to attach unique molecular identifiers. These identifiers were attached to individual cDNA molecules. In TCRdb, the 5' RACE reads were re-called with MiXCR into one record per CDR3 protein. Here the sample spans 30,000 to 35,000 distinct CDR3 sequences, approximately 6.2% being singletons. Sequenced: whole blood. The TCR sequence derives from an adult who was a healthcare worker with PCR-confirmed SARS-CoV-2 infection or an uninfected control (not recorded which). The rearrangement links TRBV28 to TRBJ2-7, with D perhaps TRBD1 (6 bases). DNA of the CDR3: TGTGCCAGCAGAGCATCCGGGACACCGAGCGACGAGCAGTACTTC. Its translation is CASRASGTPSDEQYF.